A single sample is the source of the 6 T cell receptor beta chains below, sequenced in a study of Ad26.COV2.S vaccination and SARS-CoV-2 variants. Assay used: immunoSEQ multiplex PCR; TCRdb lists only in-frame clones, some missing. This table has hundreds of thousands of clones, roughly 87% appearing once. As for treatment: 15 to 20 received Ad26.COV2.S at low or high dose, single or two shots; roughly five received placebo; per-sample allocation not given. Sample collection was performed on day 63 after the first vaccine or placebo injection. The source material was peripheral blood, sampled in a trial of Ad26.COV2.S vaccine versus placebo. These receptors originate from a person between 18 and 59 years old who received the Ad26.COV2.S COVID-19 vaccine or a placebo.

The chain has TRBV7-6 and TRBJ2-1; D gene uncertain. V gave up 6 bases and J gave up 0 bases, with 9 bases separating them. CDR1 and CDR2 (germline): SGHVS, FNYEAQ. The CDR3 is 14 residues long. The CDR3 sequence is CASRRMSSYNEQFF. The CDR3, as DNA: TGTGCCAGCAGAAGGATGAGCTCCTACAATGAGCAGTTCTTC. The whole variable domain, filled in from reference TRBV7-6 and TRBJ2-1, reads GAGVSQSPRYKVTKRGQDVALRCDPISGHVSLYWYRQALGQGPEFLTYFNYEAQQDKSGLPNDRFSAERPEGSISTLTIQRTEQRDSAMYRCASRRMSSYNEQFFGPGTRLTVL.

V gene TRBV5-5 combines with J gene TRBJ1-1, with D possibly TRBD1 on 6 matching bases. Germline lookup yields CDR1 SGHKS and CDR2 YYEKEE (reference sequence). This CDR3 spans 14 amino acids. V gave up 4 bases and J gave up 7 bases, with 17 bases separating them. This chain's CDR3 is CASSLIAGGGEAFF. CDR3 nucleotide sequence: TGTGCCAGCAGCCTAATCGCGGGGGGCGGTGAAGCTTTCTTT. The full variable domain, with the rest looked up from reference TRBV5-5 and TRBJ1-1, is DAGVTQSPTHLIKTRGQQVTLRCSPISGHKSVSWYQQVLGQGPQFIFQYYEKEERGRGNFPDRFSARQFPNYSSELNVNALLLGDSALYLCASSLIAGGGEAFFGQGTRLTVV.

The J gene is TRBJ2-5, the V gene TRBV5-1; 7 nucleotides agree with TRBD1. The germline gives CDR1 SGHRS, CDR2 YFSETQ. The CDR3 is 14 amino acids. V gave up 4 bases and J gave up 4 bases; unmatched junction bases: 7. As DNA, the CDR3 is TGCGCCAGCAGCGGGCAGGGGGATCGAGAGACCCAGTACTTC. Encoded protein: CASSGQGDRETQYF.

The chain uses TRBV3-1 (or the pseudogene TRBV3-2) and TRBJ1-2, with a tentative D call TRBD1 (6 bases). Trimming pared 0 bases from V and 1 base from J, leaving 15 bases between. Germline CDR1 LGHDT, CDR2 YNNKEL (reference sequence). The CDR3 spans 17 residues. CDR3 sequence: CASSQEGGKLDNYGYTF. In DNA, the CDR3 is TGTGCCAGCAGCCAAGAAGGGGGAAAGCTGGATAACTATGGCTACACCTTC.

J is TRBJ1-1 and V is TRBV7-3, with a tentative D call TRBD1 (6 bases). Germline assignment: CDR1 SGHTA and CDR2 FQGTGA. The CDR3 has 14 amino acids. V was pared by 3 bases and J by 5 bases, with 13 bases between. CDR3 nucleotide sequence: TGTGCCAGCAGCTTGTACGGGGGCGAGACTGAAGCTTTCTTT. It specifies CASSLYGGETEAFF.

V is TRBV29-1 and J is TRBJ1-2; no clear D. Trimming pared 6 bases from V and 4 bases from J, leaving 15 bases between. The germline CDR1 and CDR2 sequences are SQVTM and ANQGSEA. The CDR3 totals 13 residues. This CDR3 reads CSVKIGDGYGYTF. The DNA for the CDR3 is TGCAGCGTAAAAATTGGTGATGGCTATGGCTACACCTTC.